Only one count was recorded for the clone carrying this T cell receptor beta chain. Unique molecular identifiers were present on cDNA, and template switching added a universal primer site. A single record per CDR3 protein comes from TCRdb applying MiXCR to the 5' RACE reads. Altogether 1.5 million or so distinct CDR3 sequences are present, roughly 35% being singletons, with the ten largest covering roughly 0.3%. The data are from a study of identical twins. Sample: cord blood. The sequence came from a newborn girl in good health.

This chain's CDR3 is CASSPQGTSGNHEQYF. CDR3 coding DNA: TGTGCCAGCAGCCCCCAGGGGACTAGCGGGAACCACGAGCAGTACTTC. This sequence joins TRBV7-2 and TRBJ2-7, with 13 bases that match TRBD2. Germline CDR1 and CDR2: SGHTA and FQGNSA. The trim removed 5 bases at V and 5 bases at J, leaving 9 bases unmatched. The CDR3 has 16 amino acids.